The sequence of this TCR beta chain was determined in a study of cytomegalovirus exposure and HLA in healthy donors. Whole-study findings and limits: In a later analysis, a missense DCLRE1C variant was linked to TCR beta V- and J-gene trimming. Immune exposure data for these donors was limited to CMV serostatus.

The CDR3 extends over 12 amino acids. Trimming removed 4 bases at V and 6 bases at J, with 12 bases between. CDR1 and CDR2 from the germline V gene are GTSNPN and SVGIG (reference sequence). As concerns this clone: What it binds is unknown.

60 Vbeta and 13 Jbeta primers were used in PCR. The protocol was immunoSEQ multiplex PCR, while the TCRdb copy is restricted to in-frame clones and leaves out a portion. The sample records some 170,000 clones, around four fifths being singletons. This sequence was found in a girl aged 2 to 10 in good health and CMV-seropositive. Sequenced: PBMCs. The gene calls are TRBV30 and TRBJ1-2, with a tentative D call TRBD1 (5 bases). Written as DNA, the CDR3 is TGTGCCTGGAACCCCAGGGAAGATGGCTACACCTTC. This sequence encodes CAWNPREDGYTF.